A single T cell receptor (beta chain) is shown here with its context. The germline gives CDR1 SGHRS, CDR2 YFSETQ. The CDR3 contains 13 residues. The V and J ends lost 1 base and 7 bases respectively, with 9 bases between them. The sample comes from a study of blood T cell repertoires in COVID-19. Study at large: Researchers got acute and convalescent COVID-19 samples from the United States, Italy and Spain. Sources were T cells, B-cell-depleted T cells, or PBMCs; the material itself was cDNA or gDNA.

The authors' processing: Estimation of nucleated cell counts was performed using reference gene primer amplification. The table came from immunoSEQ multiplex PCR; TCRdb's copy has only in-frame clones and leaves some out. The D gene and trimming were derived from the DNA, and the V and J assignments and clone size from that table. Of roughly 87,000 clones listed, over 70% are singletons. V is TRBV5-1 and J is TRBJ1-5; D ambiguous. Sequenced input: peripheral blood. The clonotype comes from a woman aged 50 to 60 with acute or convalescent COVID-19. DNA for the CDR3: TGCGCCAGCAGCTTGCAGGCCGGACAGCCCCAGCATTTT. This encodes CASSLQAGQPQHF.